Sequencing of this T cell receptor (beta chain) was carried out in a study of blood T cell repertoires in COVID-19. About the research overall: Whether acute or convalescent, the COVID-19 samples came from the United States, Italy and Spain. PBMCs, B-cell-depleted T cells, or T cells were the source of the cDNA or gDNA that made up the material.

In Seattle, patients joined the study during active infection and were tracked longitudinally. Authors' methods: Estimation of nucleated cell counts was performed using reference gene primer amplification. Assay: immunoSEQ multiplex PCR; the TCRdb copy retains only in-frame clones and omits some. The V and J calls and clone size were taken over from that table, and D and trimming were inferred from the DNA. The sample includes roughly 60,000 clones, roughly 84% of them seen just once. Germline V gene sequence: CDR1 SQVTM, CDR2 ANQGSEA. V gave up 4 bases and J gave up 6 bases, with 17 bases separating them. The CDR3 length is 14 residues.

The source is a man aged 45-65 years with COVID-19, enrolled during active disease. The V call is TRBV29-1, the J call TRBJ2-3, with D perhaps TRBD1 (6 bases). The sample taken for sequencing was peripheral blood. The CDR3 loop is CSVAISTGSDTQYF. The CDR3 DNA reads TGCAGCGTTGCTATCAGTACAGGGTCCGATACGCAGTATTTT.